What follows describes a single TCR beta chain. The data were obtained in a study of blood T cell repertoires in COVID-19. Whole-study context: Italy, Spain and the United States were the sources of the convalescent and acute COVID-19 samples. From T cells, B-cell-depleted T cells, or PBMCs came the material, which was cDNA or gDNA.

CDR1 is SGHNT, CDR2 YYREEE, per germline (reference sequence). Unmatched junction bases numbered 3, after V lost 3 bases and J lost 0 bases. The CDR3 is made up of 15 amino acids. Sequenced by immunoSEQ multiplex PCR; TCRdb stores in-frame clones only, minus some. This table holds about 79,000 clones, around 89% found once. This chain uses TRBV5-4 with TRBJ2-3; 8 nucleotides agree with TRBD2. The sequence came from a man between 65 and 85 years old with active or convalescent COVID-19. Material for sequencing was peripheral blood. This CDR3 reads CASSSTSGSTDTQYF. The CDR3 DNA reads TGTGCCAGCAGCTCCACTAGCGGAAGCACAGATACGCAGTATTTT.